What follows are 8 T cell receptor beta chains derived from one specimen sequenced in a study of low-dose radiotherapy and immunotherapy resistance in tumors (dated by TCRdb to about 2022). Sequencing instrument: Illumina HiSeq 2500. To make first-strand cDNA, Superscript III was used along with a set of TRAV- and TRBV-specific primers so that both the TCRalpha and TCRbeta chains were covered. An approximately 19-cycle PCR with Phusion amplified the TCRs, pairing a constant-region primer with the adapter that was attached to the V primers. Using fastp at Q25 and MiXCR, TCRdb reprocessed the public reads and kept productive beta chains. Each CDR3 protein gets just one entry, which takes the most common genes and DNA from the rows behind it. The sample table records about 64,000 distinct CDR3 sequences; about 30% of these occur just once. The leading ten clones occupy about 7% of the sample. What the time point label conveys for this sample: before trial treatment.

The starting material was PBMCs, obtained before treatment. These receptors were obtained from a male donor with rectosigmoid adenocarcinoma.

This clonotype has a count of ten or more. The chain has TRBV28 and TRBJ2-1; D may be TRBD2 (6 bases). Trimming stripped 5 bases from V and 4 bases from J, with 18 bases between. Looked up from germline, CDR1 is MDHEN and CDR2 is SYDVKM. This CDR3 is built from 16 residues. In nucleotides, the CDR3 is TGTGCCAGCAGTCCTAGACTAGTCTTGGGATACAATGAGCAGTTCTTC. Amino acid sequence: CASSPRLVLGYNEQFF.

This clonotype was counted ten times or more. The chain has TRBV28 and TRBJ2-2; the match to TRBD1 covers 9 bases. Germline loops: CDR1 MDHEN, CDR2 SYDVKM. CDR3 length: 16 residues. Trimming removed 1 base from V and 5 bases from J; junction bases left unmatched: 5. DNA of the CDR3: TGTGCCAGCAGTTTATTGGGACAGGGATATACCGGGGAGCTGTTTTTT. Translation gives CASSLLGQGYTGELFF.

This clonotype has ten or more counts. V and J are TRBV24-1 and TRBJ2-7, with D perhaps matching TRBD2 (6 bases). Between the trimmed V and J ends, which lost 4 bases and 7 bases, there was a span of 19 bases. Germline V gene data show CDR1 as KGHDR and CDR2 as SFDVKD. This CDR3 contains 15 residues. The CDR3 reads CATSDPGLPTGEQYF. The CDR3 DNA is TGTGCCACCAGTGACCCGGGACTGCCCACGGGAGAGCAGTACTTC.

The chain uses TRBV7-2 and TRBJ1-6; D is undetermined. V was shortened by 2 bases and J by 6 bases, with 8 bases between the two germline ends. The germline V gene encodes CDR1 SGHTA and CDR2 FQGNSA. The CDR3 loop spans 14 amino acids. In DNA, the CDR3 is TGTGCCAGCAGCTTACGGAGAGTTAATTCACCCCTCCACTTT. Its translation is CASSLRRVNSPLHF.

This clonotype has just a few counts. The rearrangement joins TRBV12-3 or TRBV12-4 to TRBJ2-3, with TRBD2 matching over 10 bases. Germline trimming cut 4 bases from V and 3 bases from J; bases unmatched to any gene: 7. CDR3 length: 16 residues. CDR3 protein: CASSSWTSGITDTQYF. The CDR3 nucleotides read TGTGCCAGCAGTTCCTGGACTAGCGGAATTACAGATACGCAGTATTTT.

For this clonotype: No DNA is shown, since the ends of the CDR3 on it are uncertain; the CDR3 is the one TCRdb lists. This chain connects TRBV29-1 to TRBJ1-1; the table's D call, TRBD1, has no DNA check behind it. The CDR3 region is 24 residues in length, termini included. Germline values: CDR1 SQVTM, CDR2 ANQGSEA. The CDR3 here is CSVGRDSAVYFCASSFRGPTEAFF.

This clonotype was recorded many times. CDR3 in DNA: TGTGCCAGCAGGGGGGACAGGGATGGAGATACGCAGTATTTT. This sequence encodes CASRGDRDGDTQYF. The chain uses TRBV11-2 and TRBJ2-3; 9 nucleotides line up with TRBD1. This CDR3 spans 14 amino acids. Germline lookup yields CDR1 SGHAT and CDR2 FQNNGV. J was trimmed by 5 bases and V by 6 bases; bases with no gene match: 6. Combining the CDR3 with reference TRBV11-2 and TRBJ2-3 gives the whole variable domain EAGVAQSPRYKIIEKRQSVAFWCNPISGHATLYWYQQILGQGPKLLIQFQNNGVVDDSQLPKDRFSAERLKGVDSTLKIQPAKLEDSAVYLCASRGDRDGDTQYFGPGTRLTVL.

The chain is built from TRBV5-4 and TRBJ2-7, with TRBD2 matching over 11 bases. V dropped 4 bases and J dropped 3; count of bases not matched to a gene: 3. The CDR3 sequence is 14 residues long. From germline, CDR1 is SGHNT and CDR2 YYREEE (reference sequence). CDR3 nucleotide sequence: TGTGCCAGCAGCGGAGGGACTAGCGGCTACGAGCAGTACTTC. Translating it yields CASSGGTSGYEQYF.